This T cell receptor beta chain derives from a study of blood T cell repertoires in COVID-19. Study details: The United States, Italy and Spain provided the acute and convalescent COVID-19 samples. PBMCs, B-cell-depleted T cells, or T cells were the source of the cDNA or gDNA that made up the material.

In the authors' methods: Cell counts per sample came from amplifying reference gene primers. Repertoires were generated with immunoSEQ multiplex PCR, while TCRdb's copy carries only in-frame clones and drops some. V and J calls and clone size are copied from that table; D and trimming were computed from the DNA. The sample records 250,000 to 350,000 clones, 75% to 90% being singletons. V trimming: 5 bases; J trimming: 10 bases; junction bases outside the gene matches: 12. Germline V CDR1 and CDR2: SGHVS, FQNEAQ. The CDR3 is 16 amino acids. This chain links TRBV7-8 with TRBJ2-1; the match to TRBD1 covers 12 bases. The sequence was collected from a woman aged 55-69 years with acute or convalescent COVID-19. The specimen sequenced was peripheral blood. CDR3 amino acids: CASSRKPGQGAREQFF. CDR3 sequence (DNA): TGTGCCAGCAGCCGTAAACCGGGACAGGGGGCACGGGAGCAGTTCTTC.